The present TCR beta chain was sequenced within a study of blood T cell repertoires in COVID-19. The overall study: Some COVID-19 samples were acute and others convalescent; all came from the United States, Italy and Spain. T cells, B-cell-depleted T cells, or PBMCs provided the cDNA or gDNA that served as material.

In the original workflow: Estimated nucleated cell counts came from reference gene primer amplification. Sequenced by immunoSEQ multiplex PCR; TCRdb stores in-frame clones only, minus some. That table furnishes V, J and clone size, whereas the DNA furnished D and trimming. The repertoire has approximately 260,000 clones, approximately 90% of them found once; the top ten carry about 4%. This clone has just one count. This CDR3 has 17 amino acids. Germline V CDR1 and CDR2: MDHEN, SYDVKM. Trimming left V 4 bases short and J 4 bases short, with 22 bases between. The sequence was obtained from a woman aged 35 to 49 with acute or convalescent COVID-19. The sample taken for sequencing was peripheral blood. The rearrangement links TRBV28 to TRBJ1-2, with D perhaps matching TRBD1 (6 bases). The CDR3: CASSSAGARPEFYGYTF. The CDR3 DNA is TGTGCCAGCAGTTCCGCAGGGGCCCGACCAGAATTCTATGGCTACACCTTC.